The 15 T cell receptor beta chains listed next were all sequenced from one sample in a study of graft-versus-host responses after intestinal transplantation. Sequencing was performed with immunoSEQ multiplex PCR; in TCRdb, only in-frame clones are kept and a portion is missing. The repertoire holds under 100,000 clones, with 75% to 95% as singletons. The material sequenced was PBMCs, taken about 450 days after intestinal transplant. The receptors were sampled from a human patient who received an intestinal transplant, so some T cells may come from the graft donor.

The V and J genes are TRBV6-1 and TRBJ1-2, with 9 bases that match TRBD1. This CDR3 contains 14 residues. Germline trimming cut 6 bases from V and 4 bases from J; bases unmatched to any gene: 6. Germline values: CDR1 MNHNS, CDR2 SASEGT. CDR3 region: CASSGTGGGYGYTF. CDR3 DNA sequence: TGTGCCAGCAGCGGCACAGGGGGCGGCTATGGCTACACCTTC.

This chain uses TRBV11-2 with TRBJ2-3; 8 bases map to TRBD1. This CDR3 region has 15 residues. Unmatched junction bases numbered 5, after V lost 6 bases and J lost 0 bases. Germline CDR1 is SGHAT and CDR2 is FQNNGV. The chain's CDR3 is CASRGTGGSTDTQYF. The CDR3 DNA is TGTGCCAGCAGGGGAACAGGGGGTAGCACAGATACGCAGTATTTT. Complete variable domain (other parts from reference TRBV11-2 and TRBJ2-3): EAGVAQSPRYKIIEKRQSVAFWCNPISGHATLYWYQQILGQGPKLLIQFQNNGVVDDSQLPKDRFSAERLKGVDSTLKIQPAKLEDSAVYLCASRGTGGSTDTQYFGPGTRLTVL.

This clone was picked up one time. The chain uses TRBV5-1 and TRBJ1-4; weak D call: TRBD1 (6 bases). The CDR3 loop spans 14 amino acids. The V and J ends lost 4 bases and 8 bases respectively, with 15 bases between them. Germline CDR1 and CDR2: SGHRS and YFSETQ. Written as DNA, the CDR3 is TGCGCCAGCAGCCAAACGGAGACAGGCGAAAAACTGTTTTTT. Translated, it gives CASSQTETGEKLFF.

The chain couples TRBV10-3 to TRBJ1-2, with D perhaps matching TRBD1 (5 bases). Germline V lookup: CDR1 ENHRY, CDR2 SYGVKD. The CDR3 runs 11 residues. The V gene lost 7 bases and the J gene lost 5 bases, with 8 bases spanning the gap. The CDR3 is CAIKGRYGYTF. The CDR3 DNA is TGTGCCATCAAGGGGCGGTATGGCTACACCTTC.

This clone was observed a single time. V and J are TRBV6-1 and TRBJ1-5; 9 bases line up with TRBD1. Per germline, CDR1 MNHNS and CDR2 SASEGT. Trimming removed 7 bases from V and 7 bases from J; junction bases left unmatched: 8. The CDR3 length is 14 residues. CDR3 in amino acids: CASTPGQGGQPQHF. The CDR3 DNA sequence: TGTGCCAGCACCCCGGGACAGGGAGGCCAGCCCCAGCATTTT.

The CDR3 spells CASRGPGTPGDSPLHF. The CDR3 coding sequence is TGTGCCAGCAGGGGGCCCGGGACACCCGGAGATTCACCCCTCCACTTT. The J gene is TRBJ1-6, the V gene TRBV6-6; possible D gene TRBD1, 6 bases. Trimming removed 6 bases at V and 8 bases at J, with 20 bases between. Germline CDR1 MNHNY, CDR2 SVGAGI (reference sequence). There are 16 residues in the CDR3.

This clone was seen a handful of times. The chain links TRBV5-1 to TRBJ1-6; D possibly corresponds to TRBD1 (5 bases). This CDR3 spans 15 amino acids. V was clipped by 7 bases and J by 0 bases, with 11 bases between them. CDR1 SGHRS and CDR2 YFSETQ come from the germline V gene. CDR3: CASRGESSYNSPLHF. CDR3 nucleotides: TGCGCCAGCCGGGGGGAGAGCTCCTATAATTCACCCCTCCACTTT.

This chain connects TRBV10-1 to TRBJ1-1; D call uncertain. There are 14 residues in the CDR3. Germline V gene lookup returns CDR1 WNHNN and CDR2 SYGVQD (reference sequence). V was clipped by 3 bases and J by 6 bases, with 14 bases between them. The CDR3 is CASSETRGVAEAFF. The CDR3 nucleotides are TGCGCCAGCAGTGAAACCCGGGGAGTGGCTGAAGCTTTCTTT.

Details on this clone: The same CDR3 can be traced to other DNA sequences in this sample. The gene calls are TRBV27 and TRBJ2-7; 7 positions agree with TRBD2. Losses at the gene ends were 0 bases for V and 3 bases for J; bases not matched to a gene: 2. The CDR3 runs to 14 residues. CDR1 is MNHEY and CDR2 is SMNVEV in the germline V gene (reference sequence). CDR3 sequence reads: CASSLSGGNYEQYF. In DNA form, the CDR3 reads TGTGCCAGCAGTTTATCGGGGGGGAACTACGAGCAGTACTTC.

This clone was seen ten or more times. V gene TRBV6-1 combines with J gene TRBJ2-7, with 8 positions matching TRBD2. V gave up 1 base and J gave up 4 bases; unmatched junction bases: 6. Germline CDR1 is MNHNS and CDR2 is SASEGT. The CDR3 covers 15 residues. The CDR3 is CASSEVPGGVYEQYF. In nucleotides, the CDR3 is TGTGCCAGCAGTGAAGTCCCCGGGGGGGTATACGAGCAGTACTTC.

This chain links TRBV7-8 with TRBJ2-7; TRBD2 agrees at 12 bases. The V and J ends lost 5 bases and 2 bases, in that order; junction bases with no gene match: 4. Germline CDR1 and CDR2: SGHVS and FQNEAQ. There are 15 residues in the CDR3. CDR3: CASSPLAGGPYEQYF. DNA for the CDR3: TGTGCCAGCAGCCCACTAGCGGGGGGACCCTACGAGCAGTACTTC.

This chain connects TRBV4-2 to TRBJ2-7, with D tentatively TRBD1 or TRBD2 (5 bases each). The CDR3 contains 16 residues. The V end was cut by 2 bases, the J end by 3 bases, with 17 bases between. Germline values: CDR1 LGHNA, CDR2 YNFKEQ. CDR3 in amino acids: CASSQFHGAPDYEQYF. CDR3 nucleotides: TGTGCCAGCAGCCAATTCCACGGGGCTCCCGACTACGAGCAGTACTTC.

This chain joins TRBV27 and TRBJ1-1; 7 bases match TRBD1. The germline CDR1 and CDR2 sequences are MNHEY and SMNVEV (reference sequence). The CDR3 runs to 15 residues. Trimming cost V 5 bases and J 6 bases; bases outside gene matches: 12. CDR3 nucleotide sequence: TGTGCCAGCAGTAAAAACACAGGGGCCGCGTCTGAAGCTTTCTTT. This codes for CASSKNTGAASEAFF.

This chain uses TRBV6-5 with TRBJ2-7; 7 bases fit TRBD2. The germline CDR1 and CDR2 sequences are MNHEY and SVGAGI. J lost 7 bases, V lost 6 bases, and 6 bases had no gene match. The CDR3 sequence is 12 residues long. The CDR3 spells CASSSPGREQYF. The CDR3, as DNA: TGTGCCAGCAGCTCACCCGGGAGGGAGCAGTACTTC.

The DNA of the CDR3 is TGTGCCAGCAGTGAGCCCGTAGTCAATGAGCAGTTCTTC. It codes for CASSEPVVNEQFF. The chain joins TRBV25-1 to TRBJ2-1; D gene ambiguous. Germline CDR1 MGHDK, CDR2 SYGVNS. V lost 3 bases, J lost 6 bases, and 9 bases lay in between. The CDR3 is made up of 13 amino acids. The variable domain in full, with the rest retrieved from reference TRBV25-1 and TRBJ2-1, is EADIYQTPRYLVIGTGKKITLECSQTMGHDKMYWYQQDPGMELHLIHYSYGVNSTEKGDLSSESTVSRIRTEHFPLTLESARPSHTSQYLCASSEPVVNEQFFGPGTRLTVL.